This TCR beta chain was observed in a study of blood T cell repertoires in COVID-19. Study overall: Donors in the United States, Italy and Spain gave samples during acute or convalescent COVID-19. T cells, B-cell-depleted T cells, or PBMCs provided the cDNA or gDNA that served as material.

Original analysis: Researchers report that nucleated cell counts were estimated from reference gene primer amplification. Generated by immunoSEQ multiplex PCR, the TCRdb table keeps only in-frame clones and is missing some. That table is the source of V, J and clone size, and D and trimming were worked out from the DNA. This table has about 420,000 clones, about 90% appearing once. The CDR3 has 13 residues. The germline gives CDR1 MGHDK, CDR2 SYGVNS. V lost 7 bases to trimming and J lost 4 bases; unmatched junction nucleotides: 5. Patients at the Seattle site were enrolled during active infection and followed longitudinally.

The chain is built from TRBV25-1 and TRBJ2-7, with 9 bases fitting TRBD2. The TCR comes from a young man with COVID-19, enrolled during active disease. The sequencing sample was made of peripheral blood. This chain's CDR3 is CASTRREGYEQYF. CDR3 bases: TGTGCCAGCACTCGGCGGGAGGGATACGAGCAGTACTTC.